This T cell receptor (beta chain) was obtained from a study of OX40 agonist ivuxolimab in advanced cancers. Study-level information: Patients received ivuxolimab, an agonistic anti-OX40 (CD134) antibody.

Points on this clone: Its antigen remains unknown. Other DNA sequences in this sample translate to the same CDR3.

General study results and limits: Relative to CD4+ cells, CD8+ T cells on average had more expanded clones. The antigens recognized by the expanded peripheral T cells, that is their antigen specificity, were not determined.

Trimming removed 2 bases at V and 4 bases at J, with 9 bases between. The CDR3 spans 13 residues. Germline values: CDR1 MNHEY, CDR2 SVGAGI. Exclusion applied to patients with autoimmune disease history or systemic immunosuppression. The repertoire was sequenced with immunoSEQ multiplex PCR; TCRdb's copy has only in-frame clones and lacks some. The sample records tens of thousands of clones, roughly nine tenths being singletons. This chain uses TRBV6-5 with TRBJ2-7; D may correspond to TRBD1 or TRBD2 (5 bases each). This TCR was sampled from an adult with an advanced solid tumor such as melanoma, head and neck, liver or kidney cancer. Sequenced here: CD4+ or CD8+ T cells sorted from blood, sampled in a trial of the OX40 agonist ivuxolimab. The CDR3 reads CASSYRGGYEQYF. The DNA of the CDR3 is TGTGCCAGCAGTTACAGGGGCGGGTACGAGCAGTACTTC.